This TCR beta chain was identified during a study of blood T cell repertoires in COVID-19. In the study overall: Sources were T cells, B-cell-depleted T cells, or PBMCs; the material itself was cDNA or gDNA.

In assigning cohorts, the study relied on participant-reported clinical history. Cohort 3 donors counted as recovered after two negative PCRs, clearance, or resolved symptoms. The CDR3 covers 14 residues. CDR1 is LNHNV and CDR2 is YYDKDF in the germline V gene (reference sequence). V lost 4 bases to trimming and J lost 8 bases, with 14 bases between them. As processed by the authors: Using reference gene primer amplification, nucleated cell counts were estimated. The protocol was immunoSEQ multiplex PCR, while the TCRdb copy is restricted to in-frame clones and leaves out a portion. V and J calls and clone size come straight from that table; D and trimming were deduced from the DNA. The data contain roughly 150,000 clones, about 85% of them singletons. This clone was observed once.

The V and J genes are TRBV15 and TRBJ1-4, with D possibly matching TRBD1 (5 bases). This clonotype was sampled from a woman aged 40 to 50 who had recovered from COVID-19. Sequenced input: PBMCs or T cells enriched from blood (not recorded which). CDR3 residues: CATSKGEAGEKLFF. The DNA for the CDR3 is TGTGCCACCAGCAAAGGGGAAGCCGGGGAAAAACTGTTTTTT.